The clone carrying this T cell receptor (beta chain) was seen more than once but under ten times. The antigen remains unidentified. The second PCR ran 7 to 11 cycles with a sample-barcoded 5' primer and J-beta primers. Every cDNA molecule carried a tag from a template-switch adaptor bearing 12 random nucleotides. Every sample gave at least 3 million paired-end reads containing CDR3. TCRdb reprocessed the 5' RACE reads via MiXCR and lists one record per CDR3 protein. Of approximately 790,000 distinct CDR3 sequences in the sample, under 80% were seen once. These data are taken from a study of blood T cells in healthy people across ages. This CDR3 contains 14 residues. V lost 7 bases, J lost 9 bases, and 15 bases stayed unmatched. The germline V gene has CDR1 SQVTM and CDR2 ANQGSEA. The study's findings and limits: Estimated diversity that came from one million T cells was considered an underestimate.

Material for sequencing was blood. This clonotype was obtained from a man aged 25-45 years in good health. The chain employs TRBV29-1 and TRBJ1-5, with 7 bases matching TRBD1. The CDR3 DNA reads TGCAGCGCGCTTACAGGGGACCCAGCTCGGCCCCAGCATTTT. Its translation: CSALTGDPARPQHF.